The 6 T cell receptor beta chains given below trace back to one sample, sequenced in a study of shared clonotypes between healthy human individuals. Profiled with immunoSEQ multiplex PCR; TCRdb holds only in-frame clones, not every one. Of millions of clones listed, over 85% were seen once; the top ten hold more than 0.12%. Sequencing used naive CD4+ T cells sorted from blood. Noted subset: CD45RA+ positively selected. The origin of the receptors is a young man in good health.

V is TRBV4-1 and J is TRBJ2-1; 11 bases fit TRBD2. Per the germline V gene, CDR1 is MGHRA and CDR2 is YSYEKL. The CDR3 consists of 17 residues. Trimming removed 0 bases from V and 10 bases from J; junction bases left unmatched: 11. CDR3 DNA: TGCGCCAGCAGCCAAGATCGCGAACTAGCGGGAGTGAAGGAGCAGTTCTTC. Translation: CASSQDRELAGVKEQFF.

The rearrangement uses TRBV6-1 and TRBJ2-7, with D possibly matching TRBD2 (6 bases). CDR3 size: 15 residues. CDR1 MNHNS and CDR2 SASEGT come from the germline V gene. Trimming removed 1 base from V and 3 bases from J, with 13 bases in between. The CDR3 here is CASSEGGGVHYEQYF. In nucleotides, the CDR3 is TGTGCCAGCAGTGAAGGTGGCGGGGTACACTACGAGCAGTACTTC.

The J gene is TRBJ1-2, the V gene TRBV30; D call uncertain. V dropped 0 bases and J dropped 5 bases, with 10 bases sitting between them. The length of the CDR3 is 13 residues. Germline-derived CDR1 and CDR2 are GTSNPN and SVGIG (reference sequence). The CDR3 DNA sequence: TGTGCCTGGAGTGTCCCCCCCAGATATGGCTACACCTTC. The encoded protein is CAWSVPPRYGYTF.

The chain is built from TRBV10-3 and TRBJ1-1, with TRBD1 matching over 11 bases. Germline assignment: CDR1 ENHRY and CDR2 SYGVKD. The CDR3 spans 13 residues. V lost 10 bases to trimming and J lost 5 bases; unmatched junction nucleotides: 6. CDR3 DNA: TGTGCCACCCACGGGACAGGGGGGACTGAAGCTTTCTTT. This sequence encodes CATHGTGGTEAFF.

The V gene is TRBV11-2, the J gene TRBJ1-5, with D perhaps matching TRBD1 (5 bases). In germline, CDR1 is SGHAT, CDR2 FQNNGV. Between the trimmed V and J ends, which lost 5 bases and 0 bases, there was a span of 17 bases. The CDR3 covers 17 residues. The CDR3 DNA reads TGTGCCAGCAGCCCACCGGACGGGACCTATAGCAATCAGCCCCAGCATTTT. Its protein product is CASSPPDGTYSNQPQHF.

The chain combines TRBV5-1 with TRBJ2-7; D unclear. Germline V gene data show CDR1 as SGHRS and CDR2 as YFSETQ. V gave up 7 bases and J gave up 2 bases, with 19 bases separating them. The CDR3 spans 15 residues. Here the CDR3 DNA reads TGCGCCAGCTCCCTGGGATCCTTACTTACCTACGAGCAGTACTTC. This gives the protein CASSLGSLLTYEQYF.